A single sample is the source of the 21 T cell receptor beta chains below, sequenced in a study of sequential checkpoint blockade in melanoma. Produced via immunoSEQ multiplex PCR; TCRdb's table is partial and in-frame only. The data contain some 8,000 clones, roughly 30% of them seen just once; the ten biggest clones take up roughly 5%. Regarding treatment: randomized to nivolumab then ipilimumab (arm A) or the reverse (arm B). The sequenced sample was tumor tissue (inferred from file names), obtained from a patient given nivolumab and ipilimumab in sequence. The receptors were gathered from a human donor with melanoma.

This chain joins TRBV9 and TRBJ2-3; 9 nucleotides align to TRBD2. V shed 3 bases, J shed 7 bases, and the junction held 6 bases outside the gene matches. The length of the CDR3 is 14 residues. Germline lookup yields CDR1 SGDLS and CDR2 YYNGEE. The DNA of the CDR3 is TGTGCCAGCAGCGGGGCTAGCGGGGTGAATACGCAGTATTTT. Its protein is CASSGASGVNTQYF.

This clone was observed a few times. The V gene is TRBV6-8, the J gene TRBJ2-2; 7 positions agree with TRBD1. The CDR3 extends over 14 amino acids. Losses at the gene ends were 9 bases for V and 5 bases for J; bases not matched to a gene: 9. Looked up from germline, CDR1 is MNHGY and CDR2 is SAAAGT. The CDR3 DNA reads as TGTGCCAGTACAGGGGCCTCGAGTACCGGGGAGCTGTTTTTT. It codes for CASTGASSTGELFF.

This clone has a handful of counts. The chain uses TRBV6-8 and TRBJ2-1, with 12 bases that match TRBD2. V dropped 6 bases and J dropped 9; count of bases not matched to a gene: 6. The CDR3 runs 14 residues. Germline V gene lookup returns CDR1 MNHGY and CDR2 SAAAGT. The CDR3 region is CASRTSGSFGEQFF. The CDR3 coding sequence is TGTGCCAGCAGGACTAGCGGGAGTTTCGGTGAGCAGTTCTTC.

The chain recombines TRBV30 with TRBJ2-2; 8 nucleotides agree with TRBD1. Germline CDR1 GTSNPN, CDR2 SVGIG (reference sequence). CDR3 size: 16 residues. Trimming removed 3 bases from V and 5 bases from J; junction bases left unmatched: 11. Written as DNA, the CDR3 is TGTGCCTGGAGGCCGGGACAGGCCATAGAGACCGGGGAGCTGTTTTTT. Amino acid sequence: CAWRPGQAIETGELFF.

This chain connects TRBV28 to TRBJ2-7; a possible D gene is TRBD1 (5 bases). The CDR3 sequence is 13 residues long. Germline V CDR1 and CDR2: MDHEN, SYDVKM. Trimming left V 9 bases short and J 2 bases short, with 14 bases between. CDR3: CASTISRAYEQYF. In DNA, the CDR3 is TGTGCCAGTACAATATCCAGGGCCTACGAGCAGTACTTC.

The chain employs TRBV10-2 and TRBJ1-5, with D uncertain. V lost 7 bases and J lost 4, with 8 bases in between. CDR1 WSHSY and CDR2 SAAADI come from the germline V gene. The CDR3 sequence is 12 residues long. In nucleotides, the CDR3 is TGCGCCAGCACCTACACGAATCAGCCCCAGCATTTT. Amino acid sequence: CASTYTNQPQHF.

The genes are TRBV11-3 and TRBJ2-1, with D possibly being TRBD2 (6 bases). Germline CDR1 and CDR2: SGHNT and YENEEA. The CDR3 runs to 16 residues. V was pared by 3 bases and J by 2 bases, with 14 bases between. The CDR3 DNA reads as TGTGCCAGCAGCTTGACCGGGACTCCCCCCTACAATGAGCAGTTCTTC. Protein sequence: CASSLTGTPPYNEQFF.

The chain has TRBV6-8 and TRBJ2-6; perhaps TRBD2 as D (6 bases). Germline V lookup: CDR1 MNHGY, CDR2 SAAAGT. This CDR3 spans 18 amino acids. V lost 0 bases and J lost 2, with 14 bases in between. The CDR3 nucleotides read TGTGCCAGCAGTTACTCGGGTAGCGGCAAGCCTGGGGCCAACGTCCTGACTTTC. Translated: CASSYSGSGKPGANVLTF.

The rearrangement links TRBV1 to TRBJ1-4; the D call in the table, TRBD1, was not verified against the DNA. TRBV1 is listed as a pseudogene. This CDR3 is 15 amino acids long. The chain's CDR3 is CASSPLTGVNEKLFF. DNA for the CDR3: TGCGCCAGCAGCCCTTTGACAGGAGTTAATGAAAAACTGTTTTTT.

This clone was found a few times. The gene calls are TRBV23-1 and TRBJ2-7; D may be TRBD1 (6 bases). TRBV23-1 is an ORF for which the function is uncertain. V was clipped by 8 bases and J by 1 base, with 12 bases between them. The CDR3 runs to 13 residues. The CDR3 nucleotides are TGCGCCAGCCGCCAGGGGAATTCCTACGAGCAGTACTTC. As protein: CASRQGNSYEQYF.

In this sample, this clone turned up a few times. V and J are TRBV28 and TRBJ2-4; TRBD1 or TRBD2 may be the D gene (6 bases each). Germline CDR1 and CDR2: MDHEN and SYDVKM. The V and J ends lost 5 bases and 0 bases respectively, with 20 bases between them. The CDR3 is 18 amino acids. In nucleotides, the CDR3 is TGTGCCAGCAGTGACCCGGGGGCAGGGGAGCTAGCCAAAAACATTCAGTACTTC. Its translation: CASSDPGAGELAKNIQYF.

This clone was counted between two and nine times. The chain joins TRBV9 to TRBJ1-2, with 9 bases lining up with TRBD1. Germline-derived CDR1 and CDR2 are SGDLS and YYNGEE. Trimming took 4 bases from V and 6 from J; bases not matched to a gene: 10. CDR3 length: 15 amino acids. CDR3 amino acids: CASSKRDREVDGYTF. For the CDR3, the DNA is TGTGCCAGCAGCAAGAGGGACAGGGAAGTGGATGGCTACACCTTC.

This clone was recorded a few times. The chain uses TRBV6-8 and TRBJ2-2; D unclear. V was cut by 5 bases and J by 5 bases, with 9 bases left in between. Germline CDR1 reads MNHGY; CDR2 reads SAAAGT. The CDR3 runs to 13 residues. In nucleotides, the CDR3 is TGTGCCAGCAGTGCCCTTGATACCGGGGAGCTGTTTTTT. Translating it yields CASSALDTGELFF.

The rearrangement uses TRBV6-8 and TRBJ2-1; unclear D gene. The CDR3 has 14 amino acids. Trimming left V 7 bases short and J 1 base short, with 11 bases between. Germline V gene data show CDR1 as MNHGY and CDR2 as SAAAGT. The CDR3: CASTPQRSYNEQFF. In DNA form, the CDR3 reads TGTGCCAGCACCCCGCAGAGATCCTACAATGAGCAGTTCTTC.

This clone was seen a handful of times. The chain links TRBV6-8 to TRBJ2-4, with D possibly matching TRBD1 (5 bases). CDR1 and CDR2 (germline): MNHGY, SAAAGT. CDR3 length equals 16 residues. V was shortened by 3 bases and J by 0 bases, with 12 bases between the two germline ends. CDR3: CASSYNQQVAKNIQYF. The CDR3 DNA is TGTGCCAGCAGTTATAACCAACAGGTAGCCAAAAACATTCAGTACTTC.

The genes are TRBV30 and TRBJ1-5, with 7 bases matching TRBD1. Unmatched junction bases numbered 5, after V lost 4 bases and J lost 5 bases. CDR1 and CDR2 from the germline V gene are GTSNPN and SVGIG (reference sequence). The CDR3 is made up of 13 amino acids. In DNA, the CDR3 is TGTGCCTGGACTGGACAGGCCGATCAGCCCCAGCATTTT. Translated, it gives CAWTGQADQPQHF.

This clone occurred many times. The V call is TRBV11-3, the J call TRBJ1-2; TRBD1 might be the D (6 bases). CDR3 length equals 14 residues. Germline-derived CDR1 and CDR2 are SGHNT and YENEEA. V lost 4 bases and J 4 bases, leaving 13 bases between the germline ends. CDR3 sequence reads: CASSSWTAIYGYTF. The CDR3 nucleotides read TGTGCCAGCAGCTCATGGACAGCGATCTATGGCTACACCTTC.

The chain uses TRBV19 and TRBJ2-7; D perhaps matches TRBD2 (5 bases). V was clipped by 3 bases and J by 4 bases, with 25 bases between them. The CDR3 is 18 amino acids. The V gene's germline CDR1 is LNHDA and CDR2 SQIVND (reference sequence). The CDR3 sequence: CASSIRPGRSRGGYEQYF. In DNA form, the CDR3 reads TGTGCCAGTAGTATTCGACCGGGCCGGTCGCGCGGAGGATACGAGCAGTACTTC.

This clone occurred a few times. The rearrangement joins TRBV6-8 to TRBJ2-2, with D perhaps TRBD1 or TRBD2 (5 bases each). The CDR3 length is 15 residues. From germline, CDR1 is MNHGY and CDR2 SAAAGT. The ends were cut back, 2 bases at V and 5 bases at J, with 12 bases in the middle. The CDR3: CASSYRTGGTGELFF. The CDR3 bases are TGTGCCAGCAGTTACCGAACAGGAGGTACCGGGGAGCTGTTTTTT.

This clone was counted ten times or more. This chain joins TRBV11-3 and TRBJ2-5; no clear D gene. Germline CDR1 SGHNT, CDR2 YENEEA. V lost 5 bases, J lost 2 bases, and 12 bases lay in between. The CDR3 spans 14 residues. The CDR3 DNA follows: TGTGCCAGCAGCCTCGCCTTGGGACAAGAGACCCAGTACTTC. Translating gives CASSLALGQETQYF.

In its sample, this clone was seen a few times. V is TRBV11-3 and J is TRBJ2-5; D tentatively fits TRBD1 or TRBD2 (5 bases each). CDR1 is SGHNT, CDR2 YENEEA, per germline. The CDR3 covers 15 residues. Trimming took 0 bases from V and 1 from J, leaving 9 bases between them. This CDR3 reads CASSLDGTRQETQYF. As DNA, the CDR3 is TGTGCCAGCAGCTTAGACGGGACCCGCCAAGAGACCCAGTACTTC.